These T cell receptor beta chains were read from a single sample in a study of cytomegalovirus exposure and HLA in healthy donors. Measured with immunoSEQ multiplex PCR; TCRdb has only the in-frame clones, and not every one. The sample consists of tens of thousands of clones, around 80% of them appearing once. Sequencing input: PBMCs. These TCRs come from a man under 40 in good health and CMV-seronegative. CDR3s include the opening cysteine and the closing phenylalanine or tryptophan. The D gene is left open where the match is weak. Part of the rows lack a size; the others show once, few, many or a class for expanded clones.

>TRBV28|TRBJ1-1|-|-
CASSLIRGLNTEAFF
TGTGCCAGCAGTTTAATTAGGGGATTGAACACTGAAGCTTTCTTT
>TRBV7-8|TRBJ2-7|-|-
CASSLRDSSSYEQYF
TGTGCCAGCAGCTTACGGGACTCAAGCTCCTACGAGCAGTACTTC
>TRBV10-3|TRBJ1-6|-|-
CAISPTDGGNSPLHF
TGTGCCATCAGCCCGACGGACGGGGGGAATTCACCCCTCCACTTT
>TRBV19|TRBJ1-1|TRBD1|-
CASTGQYTEAFF
TGTGCCAGTACGGGACAGTACACTGAAGCTTTCTTT
>TRBV18|TRBJ1-5|-|-
CASSPRAGDNHPQHF
TGTGCCAGCTCACCACGAGCAGGGGACAATCATCCCCAGCATTTT
>TRBV9|TRBJ1-1|TRBD1|once
CASSARQGRATEAFF
TGTGCCAGCAGCGCCCGACAGGGGCGGGCCACTGAAGCTTTCTTT
>TRBV7-9|TRBJ1-6|-|-
CASSPSGTPLALHF
TGTGCCAGCAGCCCAAGCGGGACACCCTTAGCCCTCCACTTT
>TRBV5-6|TRBJ1-2|-|-
CASRPIGGAPNYGYTF
TGTGCCAGCAGACCCATAGGGGGGGCGCCAAACTATGGCTACACCTTC
>TRBV10-3|TRBJ2-3|-|few
CAISESNGDTQYF
TGTGCCATCAGTGAGTCGAACGGGGATACGCAGTATTTT
>TRBV9|TRBJ1-1|-|-
CASSGTGYTEAFF
TGTGCCAGCAGCGGTACAGGTTACACTGAAGCTTTCTTT
>TRBV11-2|TRBJ2-7|TRBD2|-
CASLGGSYEQYF
TGTGCCAGCCTCGGGGGGTCCTACGAGCAGTACTTC
>TRBV25-1|TRBJ2-1|TRBD2|-
CASRGAGTTGNEQFF
TGTGCCAGCAGAGGAGCAGGGACTACGGGGAATGAGCAGTTCTTC
>TRBV18|TRBJ1-1|-|-
CASSQREGDTEAFF
TGTGCCAGCTCACAACGTGAGGGGGACACTGAAGCTTTCTTT
>TRBV6-1|TRBJ2-2|-|-
CASSSQGPDTGELFF
TGTGCCAGCAGTAGTCAGGGGCCGGACACCGGGGAGCTGTTTTTT
>TRBV7-9|TRBJ1-1|-|-
CASSFTPGVRTEAFF
TGTGCCAGCAGCTTCACCCCGGGGGTTCGGACTGAAGCTTTCTTT
>TRBV25-1|TRBJ1-2|-|-
CATSDSYGYTF
TGTGCCACCTCGGACAGCTATGGCTACACCTTC
>TRBV7-8|TRBJ2-2|-|-
CASRQGRVINTGELFF
TGTGCCAGCAGGCAAGGGCGGGTTATAAACACCGGGGAGCTGTTTTTT
>TRBV18|TRBJ2-7|-|-
CASSPGDGRGTYEQYF
TGTGCCAGCTCACCTGGCGACGGGCGCGGGACCTACGAGCAGTACTTC
>TRBV27|TRBJ2-1|TRBD1|-
CASNGRGPWNEQFF
TGTGCCAGCAACGGAAGGGGGCCGTGGAATGAGCAGTTCTTC
>TRBV19|TRBJ2-6|TRBD1|-
CASRPVQGAPGANVLTF
TGTGCCAGTAGACCCGTTCAGGGGGCGCCTGGGGCCAACGTCCTGACTTTC
>TRBV28|TRBJ1-3|TRBD1|-
CASSPGTAGGNTIYF
TGTGCCAGCAGTCCTGGGACAGCAGGGGGAAACACCATATATTTT
>TRBV7-9|TRBJ1-1|-|-
CASSSTGTVAEAFF
TGTGCCAGCAGCAGCACAGGGACGGTCGCTGAAGCTTTCTTT
>TRBV9|TRBJ2-7|-|-
CASSVGGGRAADSYEQYF
TGTGCCAGCAGCGTAGGAGGGGGTAGGGCAGCCGACTCCTACGAGCAGTACTTC
>TRBV10-3|TRBJ2-2|TRBD2|-
CATQTSGGTNTGELFF
TGTGCCACCCAGACTAGCGGGGGGACGAACACCGGGGAGCTGTTTTTT
>TRBV5-6|TRBJ1-1|-|-
CASSPYDRSNTEAFF
TGTGCCAGCAGCCCGTACGACAGATCGAACACTGAAGCTTTCTTT
>TRBV29-1|TRBJ2-1|TRBD1|-
CSVPGQESYNEQFF
TGCAGCGTCCCCGGACAGGAGTCCTACAATGAGCAGTTCTTC
>TRBV2|TRBJ1-2|TRBD1|-
CASSEWDRNSDGYTF
TGTGCCAGCAGTGAATGGGACAGGAATTCGGATGGCTACACCTTC
>TRBV30|TRBJ1-2|TRBD1|few
CAWSTGQGGWGYTF
TGTGCCTGGAGTACCGGACAGGGGGGTTGGGGCTACACCTTC
>TRBV5-1|TRBJ2-3|-|-
CASSLTGDGRDTQYF
TGCGCCAGCAGCTTGACGGGAGACGGCCGAGATACGCAGTATTTT
>TRBV27|TRBJ1-2|-|once
CASSFRDNYGYTF
TGTGCCAGCAGTTTTCGGGATAACTATGGCTACACCTTC
>TRBV6-5|TRBJ2-7|-|-
CASTQDPTSYEQYF
TGTGCCAGCACACAGGACCCAACCTCCTACGAGCAGTACTTC
>TRBV5-4|TRBJ2-3|TRBD1|-
CASSWGGTGVDTQYF
TGTGCCAGCAGCTGGGGGGGGACAGGGGTAGATACGCAGTATTTT
>TRBV7-2|TRBJ2-1|TRBD2|-
CASSPKTGGEQFF
TGTGCCAGCAGCCCTAAGACGGGAGGTGAGCAGTTCTTC
>TRBV6-5|TRBJ1-2|-|-
CASSSSYGYTF
TGTGCCAGCAGTTCCTCCTACGGCTACACCTTC
>TRBV27|TRBJ2-7|-|-
CASSSISYEQYF
TGTGCCAGCAGTTCCATTTCCTACGAGCAGTACTTC
>TRBV9|TRBJ2-1|-|-
CASSPHPKNEQFF
TGTGCCAGCAGCCCCCATCCTAAGAATGAGCAGTTCTTC
>TRBV7-9|TRBJ1-5|-|few
CASSLESQPQHF
TGTGCCAGCAGCTTAGAGAGTCAGCCCCAGCATTTT
>TRBV4-2|TRBJ1-5|-|-
CASSQEKGVQPQHF
TGTGCCAGCAGCCAAGAAAAAGGAGTCCAGCCCCAGCATTTT
>TRBV28|TRBJ1-2|TRBD1|few
CASSLSNRGYGYTF
TGTGCCAGCAGTTTAAGTAACAGGGGGTATGGCTACACCTTC
>TRBV9|TRBJ1-5|-|-
CASSVGSGDQPQHF
TGTGCCAGCAGCGTAGGGTCAGGGGATCAGCCCCAGCATTTT
>TRBV7-2|TRBJ2-6|-|-
CASSSPGGSSFGANVLTF
TGTGCCAGCAGCTCCCCGGGGGGCAGCTCTTTTGGGGCCAACGTCCTGACTTTC
>TRBV4-2|TRBJ2-1|-|-
CASSQDQNTYNEQFF
TGTGCCAGCAGCCAAGACCAGAACACCTACAATGAGCAGTTCTTC
>TRBV5-1|TRBJ1-2|TRBD1|few
CASSKGTGADVTF
TGCGCCAGCAGCAAAGGGACAGGGGCTGATGTCACCTTC
>TRBV5-1|TRBJ2-2|-|few
CASSLTSRGNTGELFF
TGCGCCAGCAGCTTGACCTCCAGGGGAAACACCGGGGAGCTGTTTTTT
>TRBV10-3|TRBJ2-7|TRBD1|-
CATSRDRGYEQYF
TGTGCCACATCCCGGGACAGGGGTTACGAGCAGTACTTC
>TRBV30|TRBJ1-2|TRBD1|-
CAWSFIGTGGLDGYTF
TGTGCCTGGAGTTTTATAGGGACAGGGGGTCTTGATGGCTACACCTTC
>TRBV11-2|TRBJ2-5|-|-
CASTRGKIQETQYF
TGTGCCAGCACAAGGGGGAAGATCCAAGAGACCCAGTACTTC
>TRBV7-2|TRBJ1-5|TRBD1|-
CASSPETGIQPQHF
TGTGCCAGCAGCCCCGAGACAGGGATTCAGCCCCAGCATTTT
>TRBV5-4|TRBJ1-2|-|-
CASSIISNYGYTF
TGTGCCAGCTCCATCATTTCTAACTATGGCTACACCTTC
>TRBV7-2|TRBJ1-1|-|-
CASSPTGLAEAFF
TGTGCCAGCAGTCCGACGGGGTTGGCTGAAGCTTTCTTT
>TRBV7-7|TRBJ2-5|-|-
CASSLRRTKEETQYF
TGTGCTAGCAGCCTCAGGCGGACAAAAGAAGAGACCCAGTACTTC
>TRBV15|TRBJ2-1|TRBD1|-
CATSSPGTGGNNEQFF
TGTGCCACCAGCAGCCCAGGGACAGGGGGGAACAATGAGCAGTTCTTC
>TRBV7-9|TRBJ1-3|-|-
CASSPIPLNTGNTIYF
TGTGCCAGCAGCCCGATTCCCCTAAATACTGGAAACACCATATATTTT
>TRBV7-9|TRBJ1-5|TRBD1|-
CASSLGQGSNQPQHF
TGTGCCAGCAGCCTAGGACAGGGAAGCAATCAGCCCCAGCATTTT
>TRBV27|TRBJ2-7|TRBD2|-
CASSPSGGSYEQYF
TGTGCCAGCAGTCCCTCGGGAGGCTCCTACGAGCAGTACTTC
>TRBV19|TRBJ1-5|-|-
CASSRQGNQPQHF
TGTGCCAGTAGCCGACAAGGCAATCAGCCCCAGCATTTT
>TRBV19|TRBJ1-2|TRBD1|-
CASSTVRDRVFYGYTF
TGTGCCAGTAGTACCGTCCGGGACAGGGTTTTCTATGGCTACACCTTC
>TRBV19|TRBJ1-5|TRBD1|-
CASSGTGWNQPQHF
TGTGCCAGTAGTGGGACAGGGTGGAATCAGCCCCAGCATTTT
>TRBV27|TRBJ1-2|TRBD1|-
CASSLTGGYGYTF
TGTGCCAGCAGTTTAACAGGGGGCTATGGCTACACCTTC
>TRBV5-6|TRBJ2-7|-|-
CASSLGHPGEQYF
TGTGCCAGCAGCCTAGGACATCCCGGCGAGCAGTACTTC